The rows below give T cell receptor beta chains drawn from one sample of a study of post-analysis software for immune sequencing data. TCRdb ran MiXCR on the PCR reads and lists one entry per CDR3 protein. The data contain about 540,000 distinct CDR3 sequences, approximately 31% of them singletons. What was sequenced was blood. All receptors come from a girl under 18 with multiple sclerosis. CDR3s include the opening cysteine and the closing phenylalanine or tryptophan. Each record gives: CDR3 protein, CDR3 DNA, clone size, J gene, D gene, V gene. A D gene is named only where the DNA matches it firmly. The listing skips clone size in some rows; elsewhere it reads once, few, many or a size class.

cdr3_aa: CASSYVGGGYGYTF; cdr3_nt: TGTGCCAGCAGTTACGTGGGGGGAGGTTATGGCTACACCTTC; clone_size: few; j_call: TRBJ1-2; d_call: -; v_call: TRBV6-5
cdr3_aa: CASSQDNTLNYGYTF; cdr3_nt: TGTGCCAGCAGCCAAGATAATACCCTTAACTATGGCTACACCTTC; clone_size: few; j_call: TRBJ1-2; d_call: -; v_call: TRBV4-2
cdr3_aa: CSDEQGAETQYF; cdr3_nt: TGCAGCGATGAACAGGGGGCAGAGACCCAGTACTTC; clone_size: few; j_call: TRBJ2-5; d_call: TRBD1; v_call: TRBV29-1
cdr3_aa: CATSRRYGTASPYEQYF; cdr3_nt: TGTGCCACCAGCAGACGATATGGGACAGCTTCACCCTACGAGCAGTACTTC; clone_size: few; j_call: TRBJ2-7; d_call: TRBD1; v_call: TRBV15
cdr3_aa: CASSGLGVDTEAFF; cdr3_nt: TGTGCCAGCAGCGGCCTGGGGGTAGACACTGAAGCTTTCTTT; clone_size: -; j_call: TRBJ1-1; d_call: -; v_call: TRBV11-2
cdr3_aa: CASSLGASGAESSYNEQYF; cdr3_nt: TGCGCCAGCAGCTTGGGGGCTAGCGGGGCAGAGAGCTCCTACAATGAGCAGTACTTC; clone_size: -; j_call: TRBJ2-7; d_call: TRBD2; v_call: TRBV5-1
cdr3_aa: CASSLGYTGELFF; cdr3_nt: TGTGCCAGCAGTTTAGGCTACACCGGGGAGCTGTTTTTT; clone_size: few; j_call: TRBJ2-2; d_call: -; v_call: TRBV27
cdr3_aa: CASSTTGGTEAFF; cdr3_nt: TGCGCCAGCAGCACAACAGGGGGAACTGAAGCTTTCTTT; clone_size: once; j_call: TRBJ1-1; d_call: TRBD1; v_call: TRBV5-1
cdr3_aa: CASSSTVASNEQFF; cdr3_nt: TGTGCCAGCAGCTCTACCGTAGCTTCCAATGAGCAGTTCTTC; clone_size: few; j_call: TRBJ2-1; d_call: -; v_call: TRBV7-2
cdr3_aa: CASGTGDPYNEQFF; cdr3_nt: TGCGCCAGCGGCACAGGGGACCCTTACAATGAGCAGTTCTTC; clone_size: -; j_call: TRBJ2-1; d_call: TRBD1; v_call: TRBV5-1
cdr3_aa: CASKPQTEYQETQYF; cdr3_nt: TGTGCCAGCAAACCCCAGACAGAGTACCAAGAGACCCAGTACTTC; clone_size: -; j_call: TRBJ2-5; d_call: -; v_call: TRBV28
cdr3_aa: CASSSSSGVHSPLHF; cdr3_nt: TGCGCCAGCAGTTCTTCATCGGGGGTTCATTCACCCCTCCACTTT; clone_size: -; j_call: TRBJ1-6; d_call: -; v_call: TRBV5-1
cdr3_aa: CASSLSGGSGNTIYF; cdr3_nt: TGCGCCAGCAGCTTGAGCGGAGGCTCTGGAAACACCATATATTTT; clone_size: once; j_call: TRBJ1-3; d_call: -; v_call: TRBV5-1
cdr3_aa: CSARAGVGTDTQYF; cdr3_nt: TGCAGTGCTAGAGCGGGGGTTGGCACAGATACGCAGTATTTT; clone_size: -; j_call: TRBJ2-3; d_call: -; v_call: TRBV20-1
cdr3_aa: CASSQEGRAQYF; cdr3_nt: TGTGCCAGCAGCCAAGAAGGGAGAGCCCAGTACTTC; clone_size: few; j_call: TRBJ2-5; d_call: -; v_call: TRBV3-1
cdr3_aa: CASSLGIGQGAEAFF; cdr3_nt: TGTGCCAGCAGCTTAGGAATTGGACAGGGGGCTGAAGCTTTCTTT; clone_size: -; j_call: TRBJ1-1; d_call: TRBD1; v_call: TRBV7-9
cdr3_aa: CASSFARDQPQHF; cdr3_nt: TGTGCCAGCAGTTTCGCCAGGGATCAGCCCCAGCATTTT; clone_size: -; j_call: TRBJ1-5; d_call: -; v_call: TRBV12-3/TRBV12-4
cdr3_aa: CATSRGPMGYQETQYF; cdr3_nt: TGTGCCACCAGCAGAGGCCCGATGGGGTACCAAGAGACCCAGTACTTC; clone_size: -; j_call: TRBJ2-5; d_call: -; v_call: TRBV15
cdr3_aa: CASSLGGQLAFF; cdr3_nt: TGTGCCAGCAGCTTAGGGGGGCAGCTCGCCTTCTTT; clone_size: -; j_call: TRBJ1-1; d_call: -; v_call: TRBV7-9
cdr3_aa: CASSYSEGFNYGYTF; cdr3_nt: TGTGCCAGCAGTTACTCGGAAGGGTTTAACTATGGCTACACCTTC; clone_size: -; j_call: TRBJ1-2; d_call: -; v_call: TRBV6-6
cdr3_aa: CSARDLGASGSEFQETQYF; cdr3_nt: TGCAGTGCTAGAGATCTTGGGGCTTCGGGTAGCGAGTTCCAAGAGACCCAGTACTTC; clone_size: few; j_call: TRBJ2-5; d_call: -; v_call: TRBV20-1
cdr3_aa: CASSYRRSLQPQHF; cdr3_nt: TGTGCCAGCAGTTATAGGAGGAGCCTTCAGCCCCAGCATTTT; clone_size: few; j_call: TRBJ1-5; d_call: -; v_call: TRBV6-5
cdr3_aa: CATSRDGQAIYGYTF; cdr3_nt: TGTGCCACCAGCAGAGATGGACAGGCAATCTATGGCTACACCTTC; clone_size: -; j_call: TRBJ1-2; d_call: TRBD1; v_call: TRBV15
cdr3_aa: CSALGLGGTQYF; cdr3_nt: TGCAGTGCCCTAGGGTTAGGAGGGACCCAGTACTTC; clone_size: few; j_call: TRBJ2-5; d_call: -; v_call: TRBV20-1
cdr3_aa: CSASRQGQGNYGYTF; cdr3_nt: TGCAGTGCTAGTAGGCAGGGTCAGGGAAACTATGGCTACACCTTC; clone_size: -; j_call: TRBJ1-2; d_call: -; v_call: TRBV20-1
cdr3_aa: CASRPPAGTSGGSSYNEQFF; cdr3_nt: TGTGCCAGCAGGCCTCCCGCCGGGACTAGCGGGGGAAGCTCCTACAATGAGCAGTTCTTC; clone_size: -; j_call: TRBJ2-1; d_call: TRBD2; v_call: TRBV6-4
cdr3_aa: CASSGQGINSPLHF; cdr3_nt: TGTGCCAGCAGCGGGCAGGGGATTAATTCACCCCTCCACTTT; clone_size: few; j_call: TRBJ1-6; d_call: -; v_call: TRBV7-6
cdr3_aa: CAISRGQGDNEQFF; cdr3_nt: TGTGCCATTTCACGGGGGCAGGGAGACAATGAGCAGTTCTTC; clone_size: few; j_call: TRBJ2-1; d_call: -; v_call: TRBV10-3
cdr3_aa: CSVRQGYGYTF; cdr3_nt: TGCAGCGTGCGCCAGGGCTATGGCTACACCTTC; clone_size: many; j_call: TRBJ1-2; d_call: -; v_call: TRBV29-1
cdr3_aa: CASSPLGQGDYGYTF; cdr3_nt: TGTGCCAGCTCACCCCTGGGACAGGGCGACTATGGCTACACCTTC; clone_size: few; j_call: TRBJ1-2; d_call: TRBD1; v_call: TRBV18
cdr3_aa: CASSYFDTEAFF; cdr3_nt: TGTGCCAGCAGTTATTTTGACACTGAAGCTTTCTTT; clone_size: few; j_call: TRBJ1-1; d_call: -; v_call: TRBV6-6
cdr3_aa: CASRSGLNQPQHF; cdr3_nt: TGTGCCAGCAGATCAGGGCTTAATCAGCCCCAGCATTTT; clone_size: few; j_call: TRBJ1-5; d_call: -; v_call: TRBV6-5
cdr3_aa: CSGRGTPYEQYF; cdr3_nt: TGCAGTGGCAGGGGGACTCCCTACGAGCAGTACTTC; clone_size: -; j_call: TRBJ2-7; d_call: -; v_call: TRBV20-1
cdr3_aa: CSVEDRQFTDTQYF; cdr3_nt: TGCAGCGTTGAAGATCGGCAGTTCACAGATACGCAGTATTTT; clone_size: few; j_call: TRBJ2-3; d_call: -; v_call: TRBV29-1
cdr3_aa: CASSLGYPSTNEKLFF; cdr3_nt: TGTGCCAGCAGTTTGGGATATCCCTCAACTAATGAAAAACTGTTTTTT; clone_size: -; j_call: TRBJ1-4; d_call: -; v_call: TRBV27
cdr3_aa: CASSLATGPLNTEAFF; cdr3_nt: TGCGCCAGCAGCTTGGCCACAGGACCTTTGAACACTGAAGCTTTCTTT; clone_size: -; j_call: TRBJ1-1; d_call: -; v_call: TRBV5-1
cdr3_aa: CASSVQPLGSAFF; cdr3_nt: TGCGCCAGCAGTGTTCAACCCCTCGGGAGTGCTTTCTTT; clone_size: -; j_call: TRBJ1-1; d_call: -; v_call: TRBV5-1
cdr3_aa: CASSFGEVNTEAFF; cdr3_nt: TGCGCCAGCAGCTTTGGTGAGGTGAACACTGAAGCTTTCTTT; clone_size: -; j_call: TRBJ1-1; d_call: -; v_call: TRBV5-1
cdr3_aa: CASSYSRGLGEKLFF; cdr3_nt: TGTGCCAGCAGTTACAGCCGGGGCTTGGGAGAAAAACTGTTTTTT; clone_size: -; j_call: TRBJ1-4; d_call: -; v_call: TRBV6-5
cdr3_aa: CASSLSGRYTDTQYF; cdr3_nt: TGCGCCAGCAGCCTCAGCGGGAGATACACAGATACGCAGTATTTT; clone_size: -; j_call: TRBJ2-3; d_call: TRBD2; v_call: TRBV5-1
cdr3_aa: CASSPVSGGADTQYF; cdr3_nt: TGTGCTAGCAGCCCCGTCAGCGGGGGGGCGGATACGCAGTATTTT; clone_size: few; j_call: TRBJ2-3; d_call: TRBD2; v_call: TRBV7-7
cdr3_aa: CASNLLTTPNYGYTF; cdr3_nt: TGCGCCAGCAATCTGTTGACAACCCCTAACTATGGCTACACCTTC; clone_size: -; j_call: TRBJ1-2; d_call: -; v_call: TRBV10-2
cdr3_aa: CSVTGDYEQYF; cdr3_nt: TGCAGCGTGACGGGGGACTACGAGCAGTACTTC; clone_size: -; j_call: TRBJ2-7; d_call: -; v_call: TRBV29-1
cdr3_aa: CSAPTGWSQETQYF; cdr3_nt: TGCAGTGCCCCGACGGGATGGAGCCAAGAGACCCAGTACTTC; clone_size: few; j_call: TRBJ2-5; d_call: -; v_call: TRBV20-1
cdr3_aa: CSASALGGDDGYTF; cdr3_nt: TGCAGTGCTAGTGCCTTAGGAGGGGACGATGGCTACACCTTC; clone_size: -; j_call: TRBJ1-2; d_call: -; v_call: TRBV20-1